This passage covers 25 T cell receptor beta chains from one sample sequenced in a study of T cell responses to AZD1222 COVID-19 vaccine. Produced via immunoSEQ multiplex PCR; TCRdb's table is partial and in-frame only. The repertoire holds about 120,000 clones, with 85% to 90% as singletons. This specimen was peripheral blood, taken on day 0 of AZD1222 vaccination. Source of these receptors: an adult in good health.

The rearrangement links TRBV6-5 to TRBJ1-5; perhaps TRBD1 as D (6 bases). V shed 7 bases and J shed 0 bases, with 10 bases lying between them. Germline V gene data show CDR1 as MNHEY and CDR2 as SVGAGI. The CDR3 is 14 amino acids. CDR3 sequence reads: CASKEDSSNQPQHF. The CDR3, as DNA: TGTGCCAGCAAGGAGGACAGTAGCAATCAGCCCCAGCATTTT.

The chain is built from TRBV7-9 and TRBJ1-6; tentatively, D is TRBD1 (6 bases). CDR1 is SEHNR, CDR2 FQNEAQ, per germline (reference sequence). V lost 5 bases, J lost 9 bases, and 14 bases lay in between. The CDR3 is 14 residues long. The CDR3 spells CASSTRGSGSPLHF. The CDR3 DNA reads TGTGCCAGCAGCACGAGGGGGTCGGGTTCACCCCTCCACTTT.

The chain has TRBV4-1 and TRBJ1-5; D is unclear. The CDR3 has 12 residues. Germline V lookup: CDR1 MGHRA, CDR2 YSYEKL. Trimming took 1 base from V and 7 from J, leaving 5 bases between them. Written as DNA, the CDR3 is TGCGCCAGCAGCCAAGGTTCCCAGCCCCAGCATTTT. Translating gives CASSQGSQPQHF.

This clone was observed a handful of times. Other DNA variants within this sample encode the same CDR3. The V and J genes are TRBV4-3 and TRBJ2-3; D assignment may be TRBD1 or TRBD2 (5 bases each). From germline, CDR1 is LGHNA and CDR2 YSLEER. The CDR3 extends over 14 amino acids. V gave up 5 bases and J gave up 5 bases, with 14 bases separating them. The CDR3 spells CASSRNRDLDTQYF. Written as DNA, the CDR3 is TGCGCCAGCAGCAGAAATCGGGACCTAGATACGCAGTATTTT.

This clone appeared once. The chain couples TRBV2 to TRBJ1-1; 8 nucleotides align to TRBD1. This CDR3 spans 15 amino acids. Germline CDR1 reads SNHLY; CDR2 reads FYNNEI. V lost 6 bases, J lost 5 bases, and 11 bases stayed unmatched. The CDR3 region has the DNA TGTGCCAGCAGGAGGGAGGGCAGGGGGCTGACTGAAGCTTTCTTT. Amino acids: CASRREGRGLTEAFF. Filled out from reference TRBV2 and TRBJ1-1, the complete variable domain reads EPEVTQTPSHQVTQMGQEVILRCVPISNHLYFYWYRQILGQKVEFLVSFYNNEISEKSEIFDDQFSVERPDGSNFTLKIRSTKLEDSAMYFCASRREGRGLTEAFFGQGTRLTVV.

V gene TRBV18 combines with J gene TRBJ1-1; 11 bases fit TRBD1. From germline, CDR1 is KGHSH and CDR2 LQKENI. The ends lost 2 bases at V and 0 bases at J; junction bases unmatched: 11. The CDR3 totals 19 residues. This CDR3 reads CASSPGFRTGGLMNTEAFF. The CDR3 DNA reads TGTGCCAGCTCACCAGGGTTTAGGACAGGGGGCTTAATGAACACTGAAGCTTTCTTT.

The chain combines TRBV27 with TRBJ2-1, with D maybe TRBD2 (7 bases). The germline gives CDR1 MNHEY, CDR2 SMNVEV (reference sequence). Trimming removed 4 bases from V and 9 bases from J, with 22 bases in between. The CDR3 has 16 amino acids. The CDR3 reads CASSSPRGGWGGEQFF. The CDR3 DNA sequence: TGTGCCAGCAGTTCCCCACGCGGGGGCTGGGGGGGTGAGCAGTTCTTC.

The chain uses TRBV19 and TRBJ2-7, with 12 bases that match TRBD2. V lost 4 bases to trimming and J lost 3 bases; unmatched junction nucleotides: 7. Germline V gene sequence: CDR1 LNHDA, CDR2 SQIVND (reference sequence). This CDR3 is built from 16 residues. In DNA form, the CDR3 reads TGTGCCAGTAGTAAGGCTTGGACTAGCGGGAACTACGAGCAGTACTTC. This translates into CASSKAWTSGNYEQYF.

This chain's CDR3 is CASSLGWVTDTQYF. The CDR3 DNA reads TGCGCCAGCAGCTTGGGTTGGGTAACGGATACGCAGTATTTT. The V gene is TRBV5-1, the J gene TRBJ2-3; D gene uncertain. The germline V and J ends were trimmed by 0 bases and 6 bases, with 11 bases remaining between them. The germline gives CDR1 SGHRS, CDR2 YFSETQ. The CDR3 runs 14 residues.

The V and J genes are TRBV5-3 and TRBJ1-1; D is unclear. TRBV5-3 is an open reading frame, and its role is uncertain. The CDR3 sequence is 12 residues long. The V and J ends lost 0 bases and 4 bases respectively, with 4 bases between them. The CDR3 is CARSLGATEAFF. The CDR3 DNA reads as TGTGCCAGAAGCTTGGGGGCCACTGAAGCTTTCTTT.

This chain connects TRBV7-9 to TRBJ1-1; the D gene is possibly TRBD1 (5 bases). Deletions cut 9 bases from V and 2 bases from J, with 13 bases between. Germline assignment: CDR1 SEHNR and CDR2 FQNEAQ (reference sequence). The length of the CDR3 is 13 residues. The CDR3 is CASCRGENTEAFF. DNA for the CDR3: TGTGCCAGTTGTAGGGGCGAAAACACTGAAGCTTTCTTT.

V is TRBV15 and J is TRBJ1-4; no clear D gene. This CDR3 has 17 residues. Germline V gives CDR1 LNHNV, CDR2 YYDKDF (reference sequence). V lost 0 bases, J lost 0 bases, and 11 bases lay in between. The CDR3 region has the DNA TGTGCCACCAGCAGAGATCGGGTGGGCGCAACTAATGAAAAACTGTTTTTT. It encodes CATSRDRVGATNEKLFF.

This chain connects TRBV5-1 to TRBJ1-6; maybe TRBD1 (6 bases). Trimming pared 0 bases from V and 5 bases from J, leaving 9 bases between. CDR3 length equals 15 residues. Germline CDR1 SGHRS, CDR2 YFSETQ. CDR3 DNA sequence: TGCGCCAGCAGCTTGGGGACAGCTAATAATTCACCCCTCCACTTT. Translated: CASSLGTANNSPLHF. Combining the CDR3 with reference TRBV5-1 and TRBJ1-6 gives the whole variable domain KAGVTQTPRYLIKTRGQQVTLSCSPISGHRSVSWYQQTPGQGLQFLFEYFSETQRNKGNFPGRFSGRQFSNSRSEMNVSTLELGDSALYLCASSLGTANNSPLHFGNGTRLTVT.

This clone was observed a single time. The chain uses TRBV30 and TRBJ1-2; possibly TRBD1 for D (5 bases). V lost 2 bases and J lost 6, with 19 bases in between. This CDR3 region has 15 residues. CDR1 is GTSNPN and CDR2 is SVGIG in the germline V gene (reference sequence). CDR3 protein: CAWSPFLAMGHGYTF. The CDR3 DNA reads TGTGCCTGGAGTCCTTTTCTGGCCATGGGGCATGGCTACACCTTC.

The rearrangement links TRBV5-1 to TRBJ1-1, with TRBD1 matching over 7 bases. Losses at the gene ends were 3 bases for V and 0 bases for J; bases not matched to a gene: 14. CDR3 length: 18 residues. Germline lookup yields CDR1 SGHRS and CDR2 YFSETQ. In DNA, the CDR3 is TGCGCCAGCAGCTCAAGGGGGCGCGGATATCGGATGAACACTGAAGCTTTCTTT. Translated: CASSSRGRGYRMNTEAFF.

The chain links TRBV12-3 or TRBV12-4 to TRBJ2-7; D gene ambiguous. V lost 6 bases and J lost 5, with 14 bases in between. This CDR3 spans 13 amino acids. The CDR3 nucleotides are TGTGCCAGCAGGACCAGTGGGGTAAACGAGCAGTACTTC. Protein: CASRTSGVNEQYF.

The V and J genes are TRBV2 and TRBJ1-2; D gene ambiguous. This CDR3 region has 13 residues. V lost 8 bases, J lost 0 bases, and 10 bases lay in between. Germline CDR1 SNHLY, CDR2 FYNNEI. CDR3 protein: CASRLSTNYGYTF. CDR3 in DNA: TGTGCCAGCCGACTGAGCACTAACTATGGCTACACCTTC. The variable domain in full, with the rest retrieved from reference TRBV2 and TRBJ1-2, is EPEVTQTPSHQVTQMGQEVILRCVPISNHLYFYWYRQILGQKVEFLVSFYNNEISEKSEIFDDQFSVERPDGSNFTLKIRSTKLEDSAMYFCASRLSTNYGYTFGSGTRLTVV.

The chain combines TRBV5-1 with TRBJ1-2; D gene uncertain. Trimming stripped 3 bases from V and 6 bases from J, with 12 bases between. The CDR3 sequence is 13 residues long. Germline V gives CDR1 SGHRS, CDR2 YFSETQ. The CDR3 region is CASSSMSGDGYTF. In nucleotides, the CDR3 is TGCGCCAGCAGCTCCATGTCCGGGGATGGCTACACCTTC.

This chain uses TRBV25-1 with TRBJ2-6, with 7 bases identical to TRBD1. After removal of 1 base from V and 0 bases from J, the junction contained 6 bases not matched to a gene. Germline V gene data show CDR1 as MGHDK and CDR2 as SYGVNS. The CDR3 contains 18 residues. The CDR3 sequence: CASSESAGGNSGANVLTF. The CDR3 region has the DNA TGTGCCAGCAGTGAATCTGCAGGGGGTAACTCTGGGGCCAACGTCCTGACTTTC.

This clone was detected only a few times. V usage is TRBV3-1 (or the pseudogene TRBV3-2) and J usage is TRBJ1-4, with TRBD1 identical over 7 bases. Per germline, CDR1 LGHDT and CDR2 YNNKEL (reference sequence). The CDR3 covers 15 residues. After removal of 3 bases from V and 6 bases from J, the junction contained 7 bases not matched to a gene. For the CDR3, the DNA is TGTGCCAGCAGCCATTGGGCAGGGGGACATGAAAAACTGTTTTTT. Amino acid sequence: CASSHWAGGHEKLFF.

V and J are TRBV27 and TRBJ1-5; TRBD1 aligns across 9 bases. Germline V gene sequence: CDR1 MNHEY, CDR2 SMNVEV (reference sequence). Unmatched junction bases numbered 8, after V lost 4 bases and J lost 7 bases. The CDR3 totals 15 residues. Here the CDR3 reads CASSYTGTGRQPQHF. CDR3 in DNA: TGTGCCAGCAGTTATACCGGGACAGGGCGACAGCCCCAGCATTTT.

In its sample, this clone ranks as large (0.1 to 1%). V usage is TRBV5-5 and J usage is TRBJ1-5; the D is unclear. The CDR3 loop spans 13 amino acids. Trimming removed 8 bases from V and 8 bases from J, with 17 bases in between. Per germline, CDR1 SGHKS and CDR2 YYEKEE (reference sequence). CDR3 region: CASSWLPTEPQHF. DNA of the CDR3: TGTGCCAGTTCATGGCTTCCGACGGAGCCCCAGCATTTT.

About this clone itself: Other DNA sequences of this sample code for an identical CDR3. The rearrangement links TRBV3-1 (or the pseudogene TRBV3-2) to TRBJ1-1; a possible D gene is TRBD1 (6 bases). Trimming took 3 bases from V and 5 from J, leaving 10 bases between them. This CDR3 contains 13 residues. CDR1 is LGHDT, CDR2 YNNKEL, per germline (reference sequence). Here the CDR3 reads CASSQGRGTEAFF. The CDR3 coding sequence is TGTGCCAGCAGCCAGGGGAGGGGGACTGAAGCTTTCTTT.

The V gene is TRBV5-5, the J gene TRBJ1-4; 8 bases are shared with TRBD1. The germline gives CDR1 SGHKS, CDR2 YYEKEE (reference sequence). The length of the CDR3 is 16 residues. V lost 4 bases, J lost 8 bases, and 13 bases stayed unmatched. Here the CDR3 reads CASSVNRQGLGEKLFF. CDR3 coding DNA: TGTGCCAGCAGCGTTAACAGACAGGGGTTAGGGGAAAAACTGTTTTTT.

The V gene is TRBV4-2, the J gene TRBJ1-5, with D maybe TRBD1 (6 bases). The CDR3 has 15 residues. Germline assignment: CDR1 LGHNA and CDR2 YNFKEQ. V lost 0 bases to trimming and J lost 11 bases, with 17 bases between them. As DNA, the CDR3 is TGTGCCAGCAGCCAAGATTTTGGGGGGCCGGAGGCCCAGCATTTT. This sequence encodes CASSQDFGGPEAQHF.